These 9 T cell receptor beta chains were all obtained from the same sample, sequenced in a study of T cells after yellow fever vaccination. TCRdb re-called the 5' RACE reads with MiXCR, one entry per CDR3 protein. The repertoire holds about 230,000 distinct CDR3 sequences, around 6.7% seen once, with 0.8% to 1.2% in the top ten. The starting material was CD4+ T cells sorted from PBMCs, obtained on the day of the yellow fever booster vaccination. The receptors originated from a man aged 30 to 39 who received the YFV17D yellow fever vaccine.

The chain employs TRBV4-2 and TRBJ1-4; weak D call: TRBD1 (6 bases). Deletions cut 2 bases from V and 4 bases from J, with 17 bases between. The V gene's germline CDR1 is LGHNA and CDR2 YNFKEQ. The CDR3 covers 17 residues. CDR3 nucleotide sequence: TGTGCCAGCAGCCAATCCTGGACAGCCGGGAGTAATGAAAAACTGTTTTTT. Its protein product is CASSQSWTAGSNEKLFF.

This clonotype was counted ten times or more. This rearrangement joins TRBV12-3 or TRBV12-4 to TRBJ1-2; 7 nucleotides align to TRBD1. This CDR3 contains 13 residues. The V segment lost 8 bases and the J segment 4 bases; nucleotides outside the gene matches: 7. As DNA, the CDR3 is TGTGCCAGCGGGGACGGGACAGTCTATGGCTACACCTTC. Protein product: CASGDGTVYGYTF.

This clonotype was observed a few times. This chain uses TRBV27 with TRBJ1-1; the match to TRBD1 covers 9 bases. With 6 bases clipped from V and 1 base from J, the junction kept 6 bases outside the gene matches. Germline lookup yields CDR1 MNHEY and CDR2 SMNVEV (reference sequence). The CDR3 covers 15 residues. As DNA, the CDR3 is TGTGCCAGCAGGGGACAGGGACTTAGGAACACTGAAGCTTTCTTT. It encodes CASRGQGLRNTEAFF.

This clonotype was seen repeatedly, ten times or more. The CDR3 spells CASSIDPSGRNEQYF. The CDR3 DNA reads TGTGCCAGTAGTATAGATCCCAGCGGGAGAAACGAGCAGTACTTC. This chain joins TRBV19 and TRBJ2-7; TRBD2 matches 8 bases. This CDR3 is 15 amino acids long. CDR1 and CDR2 (germline): LNHDA, SQIVND (reference sequence). V lost 0 bases and J lost 5; bases outside the gene matches: 6.

This clonotype appeared a few times. The V and J genes are TRBV11-2 and TRBJ2-5, with 8 bases matching TRBD2. This CDR3 region has 15 residues. The germline CDR1 and CDR2 sequences are SGHAT and FQNNGV. V was clipped by 4 bases and J by 3 bases; unmatched bases: 7. CDR3 residues: CASSSLAEEEETQYF. The DNA for the CDR3 is TGTGCCAGCAGCTCACTAGCGGAAGAAGAAGAGACCCAGTACTTC.

This clonotype occurred a few times. The chain has TRBV21-1 and TRBJ2-1; the table names TRBD2, a call not compared with the DNA. TRBV21-1 is annotated as a pseudogene. The CDR3 consists of 20 residues. The CDR3 sequence: CASSKADRDRPGLVNGEQFF. The CDR3 DNA sequence: TGTGCCAGCAGCAAAGCAGATCGGGACAGGCCGGGACTAGTGAACGGTGAGCAGTTCTTC.

The chain carries TRBV2 and TRBJ2-2; 8 bases agree with TRBD2. The CDR3 runs 14 residues. V shed 8 bases, J shed 0 bases, and the junction held 2 bases outside the gene matches. The germline CDR1 and CDR2 sequences are SNHLY and FYNNEI. CDR3 residues: CASGSGANTGELFF. The CDR3, as DNA: TGTGCCAGCGGTAGCGGGGCGAACACCGGGGAGCTGTTTTTT.

This clonotype was seen ten or more times. The chain carries TRBV29-1 and TRBJ2-2, with 10 bases matching TRBD2. The CDR3 length is 14 residues. The germline CDR1 and CDR2 sequences are SQVTM and ANQGSEA. Trimming at V came to 3 bases and at J to 5 bases, leaving 3 bases not matched to a gene. Here the CDR3 reads CSVEKREGTGELFF. CDR3 coding DNA: TGCAGCGTTGAGAAGCGGGAGGGGACCGGGGAGCTGTTTTTT.

This clonotype was seen ten or more times. V usage is TRBV19 and J usage is TRBJ1-1; D might be TRBD1 (5 bases). The CDR3 sequence is 15 residues long. Trimming took off 5 bases at V and 0 bases at J, with 13 bases between the two ends. CDR1 is LNHDA and CDR2 is SQIVND in the germline V gene (reference sequence). The CDR3 DNA is TGTGCCAGTAGTGGGGGATTCTTCATGAACACTGAAGCTTTCTTT. It encodes CASSGGFFMNTEAFF.